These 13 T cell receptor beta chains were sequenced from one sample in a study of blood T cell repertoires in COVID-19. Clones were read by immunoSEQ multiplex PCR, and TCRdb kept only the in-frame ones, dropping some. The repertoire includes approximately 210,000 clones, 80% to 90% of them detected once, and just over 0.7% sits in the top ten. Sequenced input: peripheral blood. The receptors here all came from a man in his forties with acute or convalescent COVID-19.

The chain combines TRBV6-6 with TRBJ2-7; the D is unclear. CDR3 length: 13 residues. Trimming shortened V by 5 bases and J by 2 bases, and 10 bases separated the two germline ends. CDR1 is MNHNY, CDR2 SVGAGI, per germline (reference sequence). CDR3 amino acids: CASSRRGPYEQYF. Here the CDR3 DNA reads TGTGCCAGCAGTAGAAGAGGTCCCTACGAGCAGTACTTC.

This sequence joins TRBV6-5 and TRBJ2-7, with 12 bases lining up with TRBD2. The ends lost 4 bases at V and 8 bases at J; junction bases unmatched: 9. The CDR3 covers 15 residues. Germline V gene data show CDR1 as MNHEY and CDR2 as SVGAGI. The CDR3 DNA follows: TGTGCCAGCAGTTTCCGACTAGCGGGAGCAATCAAGCAGTACTTC. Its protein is CASSFRLAGAIKQYF.

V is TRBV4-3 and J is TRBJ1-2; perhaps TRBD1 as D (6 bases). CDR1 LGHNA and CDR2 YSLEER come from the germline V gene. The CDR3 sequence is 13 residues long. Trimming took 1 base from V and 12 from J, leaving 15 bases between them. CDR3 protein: CASSQGLRGANTF. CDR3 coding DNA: TGCGCCAGCAGCCAAGGTCTTCGGGGGGCTAACACCTTC.

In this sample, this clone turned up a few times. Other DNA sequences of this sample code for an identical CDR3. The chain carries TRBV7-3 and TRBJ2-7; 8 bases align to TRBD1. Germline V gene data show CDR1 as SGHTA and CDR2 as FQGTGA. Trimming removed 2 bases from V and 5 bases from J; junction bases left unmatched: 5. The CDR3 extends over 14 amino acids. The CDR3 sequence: CASSLSQGDDEQYF. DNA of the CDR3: TGTGCCAGCAGCTTATCACAGGGGGACGACGAGCAGTACTTC.

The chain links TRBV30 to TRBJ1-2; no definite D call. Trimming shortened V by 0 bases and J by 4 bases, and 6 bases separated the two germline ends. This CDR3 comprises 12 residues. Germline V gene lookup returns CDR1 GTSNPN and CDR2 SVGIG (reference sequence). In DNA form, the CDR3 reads TGTGCCTGGAGTGTAGTCAGCTATGGCTACACCTTC. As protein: CAWSVVSYGYTF.

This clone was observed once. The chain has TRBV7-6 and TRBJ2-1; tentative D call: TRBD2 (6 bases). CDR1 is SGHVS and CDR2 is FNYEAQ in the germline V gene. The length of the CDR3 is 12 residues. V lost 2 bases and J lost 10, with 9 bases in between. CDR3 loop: CASSLLEGEQFF. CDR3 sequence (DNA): TGTGCCAGCAGCTTATTGGAGGGGGAGCAGTTCTTC.

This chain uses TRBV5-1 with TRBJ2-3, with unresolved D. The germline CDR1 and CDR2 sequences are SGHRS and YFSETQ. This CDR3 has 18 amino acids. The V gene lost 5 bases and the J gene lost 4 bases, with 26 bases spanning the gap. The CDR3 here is CASRPIAVRLSVADTQYF. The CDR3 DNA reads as TGCGCCAGCAGACCGATCGCGGTTAGGCTCTCGGTCGCAGATACGCAGTATTTT.

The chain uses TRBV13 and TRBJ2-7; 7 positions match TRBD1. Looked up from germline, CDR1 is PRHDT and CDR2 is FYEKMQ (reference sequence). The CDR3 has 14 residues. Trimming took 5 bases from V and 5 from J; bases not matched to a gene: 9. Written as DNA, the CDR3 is TGTGCCAGCAGCGACCCCGGGACAGCTAACGAGCAGTACTTC. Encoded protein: CASSDPGTANEQYF. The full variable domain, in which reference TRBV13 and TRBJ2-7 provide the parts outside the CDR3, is AAGVIQSPRHLIKEKRETATLKCYPIPRHDTVYWYQQGPGQDPQFLISFYEKMQSDKGSIPDRFSAQQFSDYHSELNMSSLELGDSALYFCASSDPGTANEQYFGPGTRLTVT.

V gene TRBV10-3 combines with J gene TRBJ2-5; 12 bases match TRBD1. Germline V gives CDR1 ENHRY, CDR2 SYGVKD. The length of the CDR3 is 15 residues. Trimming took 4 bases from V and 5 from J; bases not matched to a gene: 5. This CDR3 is CAISAGTGGWETQYF. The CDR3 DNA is TGTGCCATCAGTGCCGGGACAGGGGGCTGGGAGACCCAGTACTTC.

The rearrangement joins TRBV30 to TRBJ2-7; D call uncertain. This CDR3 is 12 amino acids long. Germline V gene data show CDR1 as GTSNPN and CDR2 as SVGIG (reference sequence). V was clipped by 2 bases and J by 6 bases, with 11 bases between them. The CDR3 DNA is TGTGCCTGGAGTCTGAACGAGGCCGAGCAGTACTTC. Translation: CAWSLNEAEQYF.

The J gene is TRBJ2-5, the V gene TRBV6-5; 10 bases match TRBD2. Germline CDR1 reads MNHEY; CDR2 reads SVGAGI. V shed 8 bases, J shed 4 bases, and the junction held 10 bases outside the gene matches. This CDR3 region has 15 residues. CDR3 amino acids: CASCRASGGGETQYF. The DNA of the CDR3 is TGTGCCAGCTGTCGGGCTAGCGGGGGCGGAGAGACCCAGTACTTC.

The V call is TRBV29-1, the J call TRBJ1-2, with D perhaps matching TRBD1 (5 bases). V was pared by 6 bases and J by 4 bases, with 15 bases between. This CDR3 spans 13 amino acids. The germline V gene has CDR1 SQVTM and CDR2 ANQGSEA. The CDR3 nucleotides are TGCAGCGTGGACCCCGTGGACACCTATGGCTACACCTTC. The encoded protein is CSVDPVDTYGYTF. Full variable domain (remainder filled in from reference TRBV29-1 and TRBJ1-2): SAVISQKPSRDICQRGTSLTIQCQVDSQVTMMFWYRQQPGQSLTLIATANQGSEATYESGFVIDKFPISRPNLTFSTLTVSNMSPEDSSIYLCSVDPVDTYGYTFGSGTRLTVV.

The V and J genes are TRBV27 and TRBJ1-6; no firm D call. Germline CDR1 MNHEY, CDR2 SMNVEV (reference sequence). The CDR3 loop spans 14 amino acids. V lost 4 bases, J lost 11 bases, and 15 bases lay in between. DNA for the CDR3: TGTGCCAGCAGTTCCCTTGGCGCCGAGGCACCCCTCCACTTT. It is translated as CASSSLGAEAPLHF.